These 13 T cell receptor beta chains were all obtained from the same sample, sequenced in a study of human T cells and chemical hapten exposure. Time point meaning: pre-sensitization, week 0. Treatment in this sample: therapeutic diphenylcyclopropenone sensitization with weekly scalp DPC. TCRdb analysed the RACE reads with MiXCR anew, one entry per CDR3 protein. This table holds more than 100,000 distinct CDR3 sequences, roughly 13% found once. The source material was whole blood, sampled in connection with sensitization to the hapten diphenylcyclopropenone (DPC). The source of these receptors is a woman aged 18-29 years with alopecia areata. Some clones in this sample may be carry-over from other donors' samples.

This clonotype has more than one count but fewer than ten. The chain joins TRBV6-1 to TRBJ1-6, with D perhaps TRBD1 (6 bases). Germline V gives CDR1 MNHNS, CDR2 SASEGT. The CDR3 runs 15 residues. Trimming took 3 bases from V and 4 from J, leaving 10 bases between them. CDR3 in amino acids: CASSDRQVYNSPLHF. The CDR3 coding sequence is TGTGCCAGCAGTGACCGACAGGTTTATAATTCACCCCTCCACTTT.

This clonotype showed up many times. The chain has TRBV2 and TRBJ2-7, with D unresolved. Germline CDR1 reads SNHLY; CDR2 reads FYNNEI. Trimming pared 5 bases from V and 3 bases from J, leaving 5 bases between. The CDR3 contains 11 residues. The CDR3 sequence: CASSPVYEQYF. CDR3 coding DNA: TGTGCCAGCAGTCCCGTCTACGAGCAGTACTTC. The whole variable domain, filled in from reference TRBV2 and TRBJ2-7, reads EPEVTQTPSHQVTQMGQEVILRCVPISNHLYFYWYRQILGQKVEFLVSFYNNEISEKSEIFDDQFSVERPDGSNFTLKIRSTKLEDSAMYFCASSPVYEQYFGPGTRLTVT.

This chain uses TRBV12-3 or TRBV12-4 with TRBJ2-3; no definite D call. The CDR3 runs to 14 residues. V gave up 2 bases and J gave up 4 bases, with 10 bases separating them. CDR3 in DNA: TGTGCCAGCAGTTTACTAGTATTGGCAGATACGCAGTATTTT. Translated: CASSLLVLADTQYF.

This clonotype occurred many times. This chain joins TRBV12-3 or TRBV12-4 and TRBJ1-1; D not resolved. V lost 3 bases and J 0 bases, leaving 8 bases between the germline ends. The CDR3 sequence is 14 residues long. As DNA, the CDR3 is TGTGCCAGCAGTTTTCAGCGGGTGAACACTGAAGCTTTCTTT. The encoded protein is CASSFQRVNTEAFF.

This clonotype was observed a few times. V gene TRBV20-1 combines with J gene TRBJ1-5; D is unclear. Germline V gene sequence: CDR1 DFQATT, CDR2 SNEGSKA (reference sequence). V lost 7 bases and J lost 2, with 15 bases in between. This CDR3 region has 14 residues. The CDR3 region is CSGEGGSGNQPQHF. In DNA form, the CDR3 reads TGCAGTGGGGAGGGAGGTTCTGGCAATCAGCCCCAGCATTTT.

This clonotype has at least ten counts. The chain recombines TRBV18 with TRBJ2-6, with D perhaps assigned TRBD1 or TRBD2 (5 bases each). Trimming took off 0 bases at V and 2 bases at J, with 5 bases between the two ends. This CDR3 spans 15 amino acids. Germline V gene sequence: CDR1 KGHSH, CDR2 LQKENI. Written as DNA, the CDR3 is TGTGCCAGCTCACCACCGGGGGCTGGGGCCAACGTCCTGACTTTC. It translates to CASSPPGAGANVLTF.

The chain is built from TRBV7-8 and TRBJ1-1; the D gene is possibly TRBD1 (5 bases). Germline lookup yields CDR1 SGHVS and CDR2 FQNEAQ. The CDR3 sequence is 14 residues long. Trimming pared 4 bases from V and 5 bases from J, leaving 14 bases between. Written as DNA, the CDR3 is TGTGCCAGCAGCTCCATCCTAGGGGTAACTGAAGCTTTCTTT. The encoded protein is CASSSILGVTEAFF.

V usage is TRBV20-1 and J usage is TRBJ2-2; D is unclear. Per the germline V gene, CDR1 is DFQATT and CDR2 is SNEGSKA (reference sequence). The ends were cut back, 5 bases at V and 3 bases at J, with 10 bases in the middle. The CDR3 has 13 amino acids. The CDR3 reads CSASKMDTGELFF. The CDR3 DNA follows: TGCAGTGCTTCAAAGATGGACACCGGGGAGCTGTTTTTT.

The chain employs TRBV2 and TRBJ1-4; the D gene is possibly TRBD1 (5 bases). Trimming removed 8 bases at V and 10 bases at J, with 20 bases between. The CDR3 consists of 14 residues. Germline lookup yields CDR1 SNHLY and CDR2 FYNNEI. The DNA of the CDR3 is TGTGCCAGCTTCGTCGGGACCTCTTCAGGAAAACTGTTTTTT. It is translated as CASFVGTSSGKLFF.

This clonotype was detected a few times. The V gene is TRBV27, the J gene TRBJ1-2; no definite D call. V was pared by 1 base and J by 2 bases, with 5 bases between. Germline V gene lookup returns CDR1 MNHEY and CDR2 SMNVEV (reference sequence). This CDR3 is 13 amino acids long. CDR3: CASSLLGNYGYTF. CDR3 coding DNA: TGTGCCAGCAGTTTATTGGGGAACTATGGCTACACCTTC.

The chain employs TRBV5-1 and TRBJ2-3; 9 bases fit TRBD1. CDR1 SGHRS and CDR2 YFSETQ come from the germline V gene. The ends lost 7 bases at V and 3 bases at J; junction bases unmatched: 9. This CDR3 has 15 residues. CDR3 sequence (DNA): TGCGCCAGCGGCCCCGCGACAGGGGGTACAGATACGCAGTATTTT. Translated: CASGPATGGTDTQYF.

This clonotype occurred a few times. This sequence joins TRBV29-1 and TRBJ2-3; the match to TRBD1 covers 10 bases. Unmatched junction bases numbered 6, after V lost 7 bases and J lost 5 bases. The CDR3 runs to 13 residues. Germline lookup yields CDR1 SQVTM and CDR2 ANQGSEA. CDR3 region: CSARQGAGDTQYF. CDR3 DNA: TGCAGCGCAAGACAGGGGGCTGGAGATACGCAGTATTTT.

V gene TRBV5-1 combines with J gene TRBJ1-1; D might be TRBD1 (5 bases). Germline CDR1 and CDR2: SGHRS and YFSETQ. The CDR3 covers 13 residues. Trimming took 5 bases from V and 1 from J, leaving 9 bases between them. The CDR3 region is CASSYRSNTEAFF. As DNA, the CDR3 is TGCGCCAGCAGTTACAGGTCGAACACTGAAGCTTTCTTT.